This TCR beta chain was obtained from a study of blood T cell dynamics during melanoma immunotherapy. Notes on the study in general: Clones driving repertoire changes may be melanoma-specific or general immune activation.

Trimming stripped 4 bases from V and 1 base from J, with 17 bases between. The CDR3 has 16 residues. CDR1 and CDR2 (germline): SGHRS, YFSETQ. The sample's time point: pre-treatment baseline. Blood was drawn before treatment and at week 3 after checkpoint blockade. No patient had earlier systemic cancer treatment, concurrent immunosuppressants, or another active cancer. With regard to this clone: What it binds is unknown.

Assay: immunoSEQ multiplex PCR; the TCRdb copy retains only in-frame clones and omits some. The sample records some 15,000 clones, 84% being singletons. This clonotype was obtained from a human donor with melanoma. V gene TRBV5-1 combines with J gene TRBJ1-1; D call uncertain. Specimen: blood, collected from a patient treated with checkpoint blockade. This CDR3 reads CASSPVILSPNTEAFF. CDR3 DNA: TGCGCCAGCAGCCCGGTAATCCTAAGCCCGAACACTGAAGCTTTCTTT.